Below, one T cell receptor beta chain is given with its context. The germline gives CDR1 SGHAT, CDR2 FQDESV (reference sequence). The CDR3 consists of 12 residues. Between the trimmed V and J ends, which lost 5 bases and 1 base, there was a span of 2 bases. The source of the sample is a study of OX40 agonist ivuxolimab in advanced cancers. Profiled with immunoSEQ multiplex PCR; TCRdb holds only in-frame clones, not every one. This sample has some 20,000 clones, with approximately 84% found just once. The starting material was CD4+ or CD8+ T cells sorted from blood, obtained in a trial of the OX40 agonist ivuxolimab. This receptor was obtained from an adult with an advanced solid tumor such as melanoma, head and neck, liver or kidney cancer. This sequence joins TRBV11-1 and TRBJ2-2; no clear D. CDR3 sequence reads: CASSRNTGELFF. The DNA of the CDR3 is TGTGCCAGCAGCCGGAACACCGGGGAGCTGTTTTTT.